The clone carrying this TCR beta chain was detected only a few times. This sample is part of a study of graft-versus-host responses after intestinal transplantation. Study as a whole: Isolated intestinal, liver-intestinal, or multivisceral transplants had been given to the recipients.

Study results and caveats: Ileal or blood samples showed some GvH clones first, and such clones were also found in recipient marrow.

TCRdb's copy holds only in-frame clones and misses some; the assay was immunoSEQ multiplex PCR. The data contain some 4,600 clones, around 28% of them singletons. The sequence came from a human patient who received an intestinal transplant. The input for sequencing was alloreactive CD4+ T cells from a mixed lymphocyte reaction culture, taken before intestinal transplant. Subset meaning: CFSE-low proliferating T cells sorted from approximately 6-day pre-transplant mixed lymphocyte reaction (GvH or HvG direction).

This chain's CDR3 is CASSRGAGGNDEQFF. CDR3 nucleotide sequence: TGCGCCAGCAGTCGGGGGGCAGGGGGCAACGATGAGCAGTTCTTC. The V gene is TRBV23-1, the J gene TRBJ2-1; 8 bases match TRBD1. TRBV23-1 belongs to the ORF category, with a function that is uncertain. The CDR3 is 15 amino acids. Trimming cost V 4 bases and J 8 bases; bases outside gene matches: 10.